This is a list of T cell receptor beta chains from one sample in a study of neurological immune-mediated disorders. Each CDR3 protein gets one entry after TCRdb re-called the 5' RACE reads with MiXCR. The sample lists tens of thousands of distinct CDR3 sequences, almost 4% seen once, with 1% to 1.5% in the top ten. Sequencing input: PBMCs. Receptor source: a man aged 25 to 40 with multiple sclerosis. Both conserved end residues are part of each CDR3. Fields, in order: D gene, clone size, J gene, V gene, CDR3 protein, CDR3 DNA. D genes are given only for firm matches. Some rows have no size entry. The others give once, few or many, or a class for an expanded clone.

TRBD2	many	TRBJ2-7	TRBV6-2/TRBV6-3	CASSLRPLDSTSGGYEQYF	TGTGCCAGCAGTCTCCGCCCCCTGGATTCGACTAGCGGGGGTTACGAGCAGTACTTC
TRBD1	many	TRBJ2-5	TRBV7-8	CASSLDRGRETQYF	TGTGCCAGCAGCTTGGACAGGGGGCGAGAGACCCAGTACTTC
.	many	TRBJ2-1	TRBV4-1	CASSQDPTGKFF	TGCGCCAGCAGCCAAGATCCCACAGGGAAGTTCTTC
TRBD1	many	TRBJ1-2	TRBV6-5	CASSERDRGPYGYTF	TGTGCCAGCAGTGAACGGGACAGGGGGCCCTATGGCTACACCTTC
TRBD1	.	TRBJ1-2	TRBV7-9	CASSHPDAVDRENYGYTF	TGTGCCAGCAGCCATCCCGATGCCGTGGACAGGGAGAACTATGGCTACACCTTC
TRBD2	.	TRBJ2-7	TRBV25-1	CASQSGGLNEQYF	TGTGCCAGCCAGAGCGGGGGTCTCAACGAGCAGTACTTC
.	many	TRBJ2-4	TRBV7-2	CASSLVQRIAKNIQYF	TGTGCCAGCAGCTTAGTACAGAGAATAGCCAAAAACATTCAGTACTTC
TRBD1	many	TRBJ2-2	TRBV12-3/TRBV12-4	CASSFRTGGTGELFF	TGTGCCAGCAGTTTCAGGACAGGGGGTACCGGGGAGCTGTTTTTT
.	many	TRBJ1-2	TRBV20-1	CSAREGAWRSGYTF	TGCAGTGCTAGAGAAGGAGCATGGAGAAGTGGCTACACCTTC
TRBD1	.	TRBJ1-4	TRBV15	CATSRDPGQNEKLFF	TGTGCCACCAGCAGAGATCCGGGACAGAATGAAAAACTGTTTTTT
TRBD2	.	TRBJ2-2	TRBV11-3	CASSRSVAGGTRTGELFF	TGTGCCAGCAGTCGATCCGTAGCGGGGGGCACGAGAACCGGGGAGCTGTTTTTT
.	many	TRBJ1-2	TRBV5-1	CASSSDTRTYGYTF	TGCGCCAGCAGCTCGGACACGAGGACCTATGGCTACACCTTC
.	many	TRBJ1-1	TRBV7-9	CASSFTSTEAFF	TGTGCCAGCAGCTTCACGAGCACTGAAGCTTTCTTT
.	medium-sized	TRBJ1-6	TRBV5-1	CASSLTVKEPLHF	TGCGCCAGCAGCTTGACCGTTAAGGAACCCCTCCACTTT
TRBD1	many	TRBJ2-5	TRBV9	CASSAFWTGEIPQYF	TGTGCCAGCAGCGCATTCTGGACAGGGGAGATTCCCCAGTACTTC
.	many	TRBJ2-3	TRBV29-1	CSVAKTGLYTDTQYF	TGCAGCGTCGCTAAAACAGGGTTATACACAGATACGCAGTATTTT
TRBD2	.	TRBJ2-3	TRBV4-2	CASSQGERGGGTDTQYF	TGTGCCAGCAGCCAAGGAGAGCGGGGGGGCGGCACAGATACGCAGTATTTT
TRBD2	many	TRBJ2-7	TRBV6-2/TRBV6-3	CATDEGRGRDEQYF	TGTGCCACCGACGAGGGGAGGGGAAGGGACGAGCAGTACTTC
TRBD2	many	TRBJ2-7	TRBV20-1	CSATGTSGDLSYEQYF	TGCAGTGCTACCGGGACTAGCGGGGACCTCTCCTACGAGCAGTACTTC
.	.	TRBJ1-6	TRBV2	CASSEDYNSPLHF	TGTGCCAGCAGTGAGGACTATAATTCACCCCTCCACTTT
.	many	TRBJ1-1	TRBV5-1	CASSLVGGPNTEAFF	TGCGCCAGCAGCTTGGTCGGGGGCCCGAACACTGAAGCTTTCTTT
TRBD2	many	TRBJ2-1	TRBV5-1	CASSLVPGGDNEQFF	TGCGCCAGCAGCTTGGTTCCGGGGGGAGACAATGAGCAGTTCTTC
.	.	TRBJ1-5	TRBV20-1	CSASFGRGGGNQPQHF	TGCAGTGCTAGCTTCGGGAGGGGGGGTGGTAATCAGCCCCAGCATTTT
.	many	TRBJ1-5	TRBV9	CASSARPNQPQHF	TGTGCCAGCAGCGCGCGGCCGAATCAGCCCCAGCATTTT
TRBD2	many	TRBJ2-7	TRBV9	CASSETSGGSGEQYF	TGTGCCAGCAGCGAGACTAGCGGGGGTTCTGGCGAGCAGTACTTC
TRBD2	many	TRBJ2-3	TRBV7-2	CASSPRASGGAGTQYF	TGTGCCAGCAGCCCCAGAGCGAGCGGGGGGGCTGGTACGCAGTATTTT
.	many	TRBJ2-1	TRBV27	CASSLFGRGGPNGPQFF	TGTGCCAGCAGTTTGTTCGGCAGGGGGGGGCCCAACGGGCCGCAGTTCTTC
TRBD1	.	TRBJ2-7	TRBV5-1	CAKSRGRRYEQYF	TGCGCCAAAAGCAGGGGGCGAAGATACGAGCAGTACTTC